The sequence of this TCR beta chain was determined in a study of cytomegalovirus exposure and HLA in healthy donors. Study-wide points: What a later analysis reportedly showed was that an Asian-associated ancestry cluster had fewer N-insertions than the roughly 670-donor mean. Later on, an analysis showed TCR association rates differing by HLA locus, with DRB1 the most and HLA-C the fewest. TCR beta V- and J-gene trimming, according to a later analysis, was linked to a missense DCLRE1C variant.

About this clone itself: Its specificity is unknown.

Amplification used 60 Vbeta primers and 13 Jbeta primers. TCRdb keeps only in-frame clones here, not all; method: immunoSEQ multiplex PCR. This table has under 200,000 clones, 79% appearing once. CDR3 length equals 16 residues. J was trimmed by 0 bases and V by 0 bases; bases with no gene match: 3. The V gene's germline CDR1 is SGDLS and CDR2 YYNGEE. The J gene is TRBJ2-3, the V gene TRBV9; TRBD2 aligns across 8 bases. Specimen: PBMCs. This sequence originates from a male donor in good health and CMV-seropositive. The CDR3 coding sequence is TGTGCCAGCAGCGTAGATCCGGGGGGGAGCACAGATACGCAGTATTTT. This codes for CASSVDPGGSTDTQYF.